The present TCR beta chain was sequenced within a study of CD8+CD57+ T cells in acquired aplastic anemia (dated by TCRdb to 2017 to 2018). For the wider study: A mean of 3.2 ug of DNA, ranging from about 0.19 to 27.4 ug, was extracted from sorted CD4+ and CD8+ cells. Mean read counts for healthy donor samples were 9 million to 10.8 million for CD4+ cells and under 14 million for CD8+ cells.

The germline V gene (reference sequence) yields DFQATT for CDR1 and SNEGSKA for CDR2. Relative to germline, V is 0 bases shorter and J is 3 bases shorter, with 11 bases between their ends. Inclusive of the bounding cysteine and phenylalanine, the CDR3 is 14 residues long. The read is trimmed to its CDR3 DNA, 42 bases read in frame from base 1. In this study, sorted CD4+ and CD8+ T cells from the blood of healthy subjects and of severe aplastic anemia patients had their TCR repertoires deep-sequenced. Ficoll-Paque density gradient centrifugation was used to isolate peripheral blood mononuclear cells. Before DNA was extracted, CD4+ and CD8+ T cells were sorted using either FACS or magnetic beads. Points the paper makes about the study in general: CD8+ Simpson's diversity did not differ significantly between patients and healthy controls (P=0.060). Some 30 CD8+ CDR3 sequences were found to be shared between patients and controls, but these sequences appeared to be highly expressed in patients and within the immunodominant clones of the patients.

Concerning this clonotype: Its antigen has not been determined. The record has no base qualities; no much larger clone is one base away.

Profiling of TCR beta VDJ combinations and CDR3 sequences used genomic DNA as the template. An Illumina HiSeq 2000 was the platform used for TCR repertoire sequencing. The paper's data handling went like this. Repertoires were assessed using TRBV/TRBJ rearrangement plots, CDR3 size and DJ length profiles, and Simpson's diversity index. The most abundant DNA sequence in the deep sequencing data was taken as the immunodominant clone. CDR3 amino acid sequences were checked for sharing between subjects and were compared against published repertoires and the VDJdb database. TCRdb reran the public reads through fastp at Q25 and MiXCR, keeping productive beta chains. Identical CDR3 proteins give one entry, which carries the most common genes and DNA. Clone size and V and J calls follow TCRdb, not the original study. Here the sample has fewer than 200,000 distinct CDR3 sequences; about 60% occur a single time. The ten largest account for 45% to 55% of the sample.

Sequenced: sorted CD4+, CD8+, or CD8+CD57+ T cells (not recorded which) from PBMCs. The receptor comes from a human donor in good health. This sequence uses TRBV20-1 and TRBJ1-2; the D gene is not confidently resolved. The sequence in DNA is TGCAGTGCTAGAGATCATCAGATTGACTATGGCTACACCTTC. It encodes CSARDHQIDYGYTF.